The entry that follows covers one TCR beta chain sequence. Its target is not known. The CDR3 has 13 residues. Germline assignment: CDR1 DFQATT and CDR2 SNEGSKA (reference sequence). This sample stems from a study of blood T cells in healthy people across ages. Whole-study findings and limits: The study lacked donor CMV status, which possibly confounded expanded clonotype changes.

A second PCR, run for about 6 to 12 cycles, used a sample-barcoded 5' primer plus a J-beta primer mix. TCRdb re-called the 5' RACE reads with MiXCR, one entry per CDR3 protein. Of about 1.8 million distinct CDR3 sequences in the sample, around half were seen once. This chain connects TRBV20-1 to TRBJ2-4, with a weak D call TRBD1 (6 bases). Judging by the DNA end, TRBJ2-7 fits better; the J call may be wrong. Specimen: blood. This clonotype was obtained from a woman aged 40 to 50 in good health. CDR3 protein: CSAPKDRAYEQYF. CDR3 nucleotides: TGCAGTGCCCCCAAGGACAGAGCCTACGAGCAGTACTTC.